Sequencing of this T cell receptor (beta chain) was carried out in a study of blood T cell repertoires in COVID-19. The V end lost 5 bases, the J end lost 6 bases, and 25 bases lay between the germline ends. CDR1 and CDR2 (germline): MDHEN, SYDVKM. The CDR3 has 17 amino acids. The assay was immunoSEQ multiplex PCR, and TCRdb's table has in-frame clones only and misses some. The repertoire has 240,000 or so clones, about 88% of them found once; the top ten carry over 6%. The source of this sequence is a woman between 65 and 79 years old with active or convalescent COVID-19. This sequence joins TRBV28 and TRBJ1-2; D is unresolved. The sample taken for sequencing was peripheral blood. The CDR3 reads CASSPAALTALTDGYTF. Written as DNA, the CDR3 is TGTGCCAGCAGTCCCGCCGCCCTAACCGCATTAACCGATGGCTACACCTTC.